This T cell receptor beta chain was recorded in a study of control samples from healthy donors and cancer patients. This CDR3 comprises 16 residues. Germline V gene data show CDR1 as SGHRS and CDR2 as YFSETQ. With 4 bases clipped from V and 0 bases from J, the junction kept 7 bases outside the gene matches. Profiling relied on immunoSEQ multiplex PCR, and the TCRdb table lists in-frame clones only, not all of them. The data contain about 220,000 clones, over 90% of them seen just once; the ten biggest clones take up roughly 1.6%. The sequence was obtained from a man aged 50 to 59 in good health. Source material: blood. The chain uses TRBV5-1 and TRBJ2-1; 7 nucleotides match TRBD2. DNA of the CDR3: TGCGCCAGCAGCCCTGGGGGGGGTGGCTCCTACAATGAGCAGTTCTTC. This sequence encodes CASSPGGGGSYNEQFF. Based on the CDR3 plus reference TRBV5-1 and TRBJ2-1, the full variable domain is KAGVTQTPRYLIKTRGQQVTLSCSPISGHRSVSWYQQTPGQGLQFLFEYFSETQRNKGNFPGRFSGRQFSNSRSEMNVSTLELGDSALYLCASSPGGGGSYNEQFFGPGTRLTVL.